The 16 T cell receptor beta chains listed next were all sequenced from one sample in a study of shared clonotypes between healthy human individuals (dated by TCRdb to the early 2020s). The receptor library was made with the immunoSEQ multiplex PCR assay. This immuneACCESS table, as held by TCRdb, lists in-frame sequences with V and J called but not all clones. Of the missing ones, under half trace to an unresolved V gene in checked studies; the others have no known cause. This sample gives about 1.1 million clones in total; approximately 80% of them show up just once. Roughly 0.61% of the sample rests with the top ten. Sample: memory CD4+ T cells from PBMCs. What the cell subset or site label conveys for this sample: CD45RA-negative fraction. The receptors were gathered from a young man in good health. Some clones in this sample may be carry-over from other donors' samples.

The chain has TRBV7-3 and TRBJ2-1; D is uncertain. Germline V gene data show CDR1 as SGHTA and CDR2 as FQGTGA. V was cut by 1 base and J by 4 bases, with 23 bases left in between. This CDR3 contains 19 residues. The CDR3 DNA follows: TGTGCCAGCAGCTTAAGGGTTTTCGTAGGCTCCCCCCTGTACAATGAGCAGTTCTTC. It specifies CASSLRVFVGSPLYNEQFF. Filled out from reference TRBV7-3 and TRBJ2-1, the complete variable domain reads GAGVSQTPSNKVTEKGKYVELRCDPISGHTALYWYRQSLGQGPEFLIYFQGTGAADDSGLPNDRFFAVRPEGSVSTLKIQRTERGDSAVYLCASSLRVFVGSPLYNEQFFGPGTRLTVL.

The rearrangement uses TRBV7-9 and TRBJ2-7, with 9 nucleotides matching TRBD2. CDR1 SEHNR and CDR2 FQNEAQ come from the germline V gene (reference sequence). The CDR3 runs to 13 residues. The V and J ends lost 8 bases and 0 bases, in that order; junction bases with no gene match: 2. CDR3 bases: TGTGCCAGCGCGGGAGGGAACTCCTACGAGCAGTACTTC. Protein: CASAGGNSYEQYF.

The J gene is TRBJ1-2, the V gene TRBV4-3; 10 bases fit TRBD1. Germline lookup yields CDR1 LGHNA and CDR2 YSLEER. J lost 8 bases, V lost 0 bases, and 6 bases had no gene match. The CDR3 spans 15 residues. The CDR3 is CASSQEGQGTLGYTF. DNA for the CDR3: TGCGCCAGCAGCCAAGAGGGACAGGGGACGCTCGGCTACACCTTC.

The table lists this clone with a few counts. This rearrangement joins TRBV7-9 to TRBJ2-1; 8 bases align to TRBD1. The V and J ends lost 7 bases and 4 bases, in that order; junction bases with no gene match: 9. Germline V gene lookup returns CDR1 SEHNR and CDR2 FQNEAQ (reference sequence). The CDR3 runs 15 residues. The CDR3 DNA follows: TGTGCCAGCACCCACCGGGACAGGAGTTACAATGAGCAGTTCTTC. This codes for CASTHRDRSYNEQFF.

The rearrangement uses TRBV21-1 and TRBJ2-7. TRBV21-1 is assigned pseudogene status. The CDR3 extends over 15 amino acids. The CDR3, as DNA: TGTGCCAGCCCACCAGGGAGTAAAGGGTCATACGAGCAGTACTTC. It specifies CASPPGSKGSYEQYF.

CDR3 DNA: TGTGCCAGCTCTGTACAGGGAAACACCGGGGAGCTGTTTTTT. This codes for CASSVQGNTGELFF. The chain carries TRBV18 and TRBJ2-2, with a weak D call TRBD1 (6 bases). CDR1 KGHSH and CDR2 LQKENI come from the germline V gene. The CDR3 is 14 amino acids. Trimming removed 6 bases at V and 2 bases at J, with 10 bases between.

The chain carries TRBV9 and TRBJ2-3, with 7 bases aligning to TRBD2. The germline gives CDR1 SGDLS, CDR2 YYNGEE. The CDR3 runs to 17 residues. The J segment lost 2 bases and the V segment lost 3 bases, leaving 12 bases of the junction unmatched. As DNA, the CDR3 is TGTGCCAGCAGCGCTGGGGCTAGCGGTTATGACACAGATACGCAGTATTTT. As protein: CASSAGASGYDTDTQYF. The entire variable domain, with the rest obtained from reference TRBV9 and TRBJ2-3, is as follows: DSGVTQTPKHLITATGQRVTLRCSPRSGDLSVYWYQQSLDQGLQFLIQYYNGEERAKGNILERFSAQQFPDLHSELNLSSLELGDSALYFCASSAGASGYDTDTQYFGPGTRLTVL.

The V and J genes are TRBV5-1 and TRBJ2-3; TRBD1 or TRBD2 may be the D gene (6 bases each). The ends were cut back, 5 bases at V and 1 base at J, with 11 bases in the middle. The germline V gene encodes CDR1 SGHRS and CDR2 YFSETQ. The CDR3 has 14 amino acids. CDR3 bases: TGCGCCAGCAGGCCTAGGGGGGGCACAGATACGCAGTATTTT. The encoded protein is CASRPRGGTDTQYF.

This clone was counted between two and nine times. The chain is built from TRBV28 and TRBJ1-2; D might be TRBD1 (5 bases). The CDR3 has 14 residues. Between the trimmed V and J ends, which lost 7 bases and 5 bases, there was a span of 17 bases. CDR1 MDHEN and CDR2 SYDVKM come from the germline V gene. The CDR3 loop reads CASIKARVGYGYTF. The CDR3 DNA is TGTGCCAGCATCAAGGCCAGGGTGGGGTATGGCTACACCTTC.

The gene calls are TRBV5-8 and TRBJ2-1; 9 bases map to TRBD2. The ends lost 4 bases at V and 4 bases at J; junction bases unmatched: 6. This CDR3 has 15 residues. CDR1 and CDR2 from the germline V gene are SGHTS and YDEGEE. For the CDR3, the DNA is TGTGCCAGCAGCCTGGGGACTAGCACATACAATGAGCAGTTCTTC. Translating gives CASSLGTSTYNEQFF.

Here the CDR3 DNA reads TGTGCCAGTAGTATCATGAGGTATCCAGAGACCCAGTACTTC. Its protein is CASSIMRYPETQYF. The genes are TRBV19 and TRBJ2-5, with D hard to call. V was pared by 3 bases and J by 4 bases, with 12 bases between. This CDR3 contains 14 residues. Germline V gene sequence: CDR1 LNHDA, CDR2 SQIVND (reference sequence). Looking up the rest from reference TRBV19 and TRBJ2-5 gives the full variable domain: DGGITQSPKYLFRKEGQNVTLSCEQNLNHDAMYWYRQDPGQGLRLIYYSQIVNDFQKGDIAEGYSVSREKKESFPLTVTSAQKNPTAFYLCASSIMRYPETQYFGPGTRLLVL.

This chain links TRBV7-9 with TRBJ2-7; D remains ambiguous. V was trimmed by 1 base and J by 7 bases, leaving 11 bases between them. Germline CDR1 and CDR2: SEHNR and FQNEAQ (reference sequence). The CDR3 has 13 amino acids. The CDR3 DNA is TGTGCCAGCAGCTTAGACGGCGTTGGGGAGCAGTACTTC. Amino acids: CASSLDGVGEQYF. Full variable domain (missing parts from reference TRBV7-9 and TRBJ2-7): DTGVSQNPRHKITKRGQNVTFRCDPISEHNRLYWYRQTLGQGPEFLTYFQNEAQLEKSRLLSDRFSAERPKGSFSTLEIQRTEQGDSAMYLCASSLDGVGEQYFGPGTRLTVT.

A single count supports this clone. The chain combines TRBV11-2 with TRBJ2-7; no firm D call. V lost 5 bases, J lost 7 bases, and 18 bases lay in between. This CDR3 contains 14 residues. Germline V gene sequence: CDR1 SGHAT, CDR2 FQNNGV. CDR3 region: CASSLGLLVIEQYF. The DNA of the CDR3 is TGTGCCAGCAGCCTAGGGCTATTAGTAATTGAGCAGTACTTC.

The V gene is TRBV28, the J gene TRBJ1-5; D not certain. The CDR3 runs 12 residues. Per the germline V gene, CDR1 is MDHEN and CDR2 is SYDVKM. V lost 5 bases to trimming and J lost 9 bases, with 11 bases between them. CDR3 sequence (DNA): TGTGCCAGCAGTCCTCCTAGTCGGCCCCAGCATTTT. It yields the protein CASSPPSRPQHF.

The rearrangement links TRBV11-2 to TRBJ1-2; 7 bases are shared with TRBD1. Trimming took 4 bases from V and 4 from J; bases not matched to a gene: 15. CDR1 is SGHAT and CDR2 is FQNNGV in the germline V gene. The CDR3 spans 17 residues. The CDR3 DNA sequence: TGTGCCAGCAGCTCTTACCGAGGGGGCGACGGGAGCTATGGCTACACCTTC. It encodes CASSSYRGGDGSYGYTF.

This clone was seen at least ten times. V usage is TRBV18 and J usage is TRBJ1-5, with TRBD1 matching over 8 bases. Germline loops: CDR1 KGHSH, CDR2 LQKENI. This CDR3 region has 15 residues. Unmatched junction bases numbered 7, after V lost 6 bases and J lost 3 bases. CDR3 nucleotide sequence: TGTGCCAGCTCCCGACAGGGGTTGGTCAATCAGCCCCAGCATTTT. Protein sequence: CASSRQGLVNQPQHF.